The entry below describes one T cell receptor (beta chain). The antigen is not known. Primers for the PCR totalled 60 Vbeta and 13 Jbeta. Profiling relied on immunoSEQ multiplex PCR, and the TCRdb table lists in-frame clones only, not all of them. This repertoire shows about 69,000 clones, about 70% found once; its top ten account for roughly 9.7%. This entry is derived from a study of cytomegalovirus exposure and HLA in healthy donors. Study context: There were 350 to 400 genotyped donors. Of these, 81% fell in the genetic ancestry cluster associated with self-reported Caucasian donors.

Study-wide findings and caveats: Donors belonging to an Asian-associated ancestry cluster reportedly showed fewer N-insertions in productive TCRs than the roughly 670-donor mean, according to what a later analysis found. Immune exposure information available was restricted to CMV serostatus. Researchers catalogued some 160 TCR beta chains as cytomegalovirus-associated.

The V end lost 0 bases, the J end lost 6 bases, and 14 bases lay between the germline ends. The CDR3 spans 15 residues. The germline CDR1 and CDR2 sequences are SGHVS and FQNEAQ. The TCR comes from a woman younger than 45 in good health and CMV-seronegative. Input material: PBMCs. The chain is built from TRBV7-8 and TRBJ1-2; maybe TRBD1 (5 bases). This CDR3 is CASSLARTKMHGYTF. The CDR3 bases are TGTGCCAGCAGCTTAGCCCGGACAAAGATGCATGGCTACACCTTC.